This is a list of T cell receptor beta chains from one sample in a study of neoadjuvant anti-PD-1 for oral cavity cancer. The table came from immunoSEQ multiplex PCR; TCRdb's copy has only in-frame clones and leaves some out. The table records about 72,000 clones, around 80% of them present only once. The sequencing here drew on PBMCs, taken before nivolumab (anti-PD-1) treatment. The receptors were sampled from a person between 35 and 79 years old with oral cavity squamous cell carcinoma. The CDR3 runs from the conserved cysteine through the conserved F or W. Each record gives: D gene, J gene, V gene, clone size, CDR3 DNA, CDR3 protein. A D gene is named only where the DNA matches it firmly. Size tells how often a clone was seen (once, few, many) or the class of an expanded clone, and some rows leave it out.

TRBD1,TRBJ2-7,TRBV25-1,-,TGTGCCAGCAGTGATGCTAACAGGGGATCCTACGAGCAGTACTTC,CASSDANRGSYEQYF
-,TRBJ1-2,TRBV2,-,TGTGCCAGCAGTGCTGGGTTCTATGGCTACACCTTC,CASSAGFYGYTF
-,TRBJ2-7,TRBV4-1,-,TGCGCCAGCAGCCAAGATCCACAGGGTTTCTACGAGCAGTACTTC,CASSQDPQGFYEQYF
TRBD2,TRBJ2-1,TRBV6-4,-,TGTGCCAGCAGCGAAACTAGCGGTTTGAAGTTCTTC,CASSETSGLKFF
-,TRBJ2-5,TRBV15,-,TGTGCCACCAGCAGAGATGGAGAGACCCAGTACTTC,CATSRDGETQYF
TRBD1,TRBJ1-5,TRBV19,once,TGTGCCAGTAGTATTCGGCAGGGGGCTAGCAATCAGCCCCAGCATTTT,CASSIRQGASNQPQHF
TRBD2,TRBJ2-7,TRBV27,-,TGTGCCAGCAGTTTCACTAGCGGGAGATACGACGAGCAGTACTTC,CASSFTSGRYDEQYF
-,TRBJ1-4,TRBV11-2,-,TGTGCCAGCAGCCCCGACATAGGAAGTGAAAAACTGTTTTTT,CASSPDIGSEKLFF
TRBD1,TRBJ2-2,TRBV5-1,-,TGCGCCAGCACCTTGACGGGACAGGGGGACACCGGGGAGCTGTTTTTT,CASTLTGQGDTGELFF
-,TRBJ1-5,TRBV5-6,-,TGTGCCAGCAGCTTGGGTCAGGGACTAGGTCAGCCCCAGCATTTT,CASSLGQGLGQPQHF
-,TRBJ1-4,TRBV5-4,-,TGTGCCAGCAGCCGGGGTGGAGGACGTGCAACTAATGAAAAACTGTTTTTT,CASSRGGGRATNEKLFF
-,TRBJ2-5,TRBV28,-,TGTGCCAGCAGTTCCCGCGATGGGGAGACCCAGTACTTC,CASSSRDGETQYF
-,TRBJ1-2,TRBV10-3,-,TGTGCCATCAGTGATGGGTTCAGTGGGGGGAAAAGCTATGGCTACACCTTC,CAISDGFSGGKSYGYTF
TRBD1,TRBJ2-6,TRBV4-1,-,TGCGCCAGCAGTCGCACTCGGACAGGGGAATTCTCTGGGGCCAACGTCCTGACTTTC,CASSRTRTGEFSGANVLTF
-,TRBJ1-2,TRBV6-1,-,TGTGCCAGCAGTGGGAGGGGCCCCTATGGCTACACCTTC,CASSGRGPYGYTF
-,TRBJ2-7,TRBV7-8,-,TGTGCCAGCAGCTTAGTATTCGGGCTGAACTACGAGCAGTACTTC,CASSLVFGLNYEQYF
-,TRBJ2-1,TRBV6-6,-,TGTGCCATCCGGGGGTGGGGTGAGCAGTTCTTC,CAIRGWGEQFF
-,TRBJ1-2,TRBV19,-,TGTGCCAGTAGTTCTGGGGAAAGATGGTATGGCTACACCTTC,CASSSGERWYGYTF
-,TRBJ2-4,TRBV19,-,TGTGCCAGTAGTATCCAGGGGTACAAAAACATTCAGTACTTC,CASSIQGYKNIQYF
-,TRBJ1-2,TRBV5-1,-,TGCGCCAGCAGCGACCAGGCTAACTATGGCTACACCTTC,CASSDQANYGYTF
-,TRBJ2-1,TRBV15,-,TGTGCCACCAGCAGAGCCGACTTATTAAACAATGAGCAGTTCTTC,CATSRADLLNNEQFF
-,TRBJ2-7,TRBV27,-,TGTGCCAGCAGTTTCTCGGGGGTCATGAGCTCCTACGAGCAGTACTTC,CASSFSGVMSSYEQYF
TRBD1,TRBJ1-2,TRBV5-1,once,TGCGCCAGCAGCTTGGCCCAGACAGGGGTCGGCTACACCTTC,CASSLAQTGVGYTF
TRBD2,TRBJ2-7,TRBV6-5,once,TGTGCCAGCAGTTACAGGGCTAGCGGCTACGAGCAGTACTTC,CASSYRASGYEQYF
-,TRBJ1-3,TRBV7-6,-,TGTGCCAGCAGCCCCGTGTACTCTGGAAACACCATATATTTT,CASSPVYSGNTIYF
-,TRBJ1-6,TRBV5-1,-,TGCGCCAGCACCAAAGAGGGAGGGCAGCCACCCCTCCACTTT,CASTKEGGQPPLHF
-,TRBJ2-2,TRBV5-4,once,TGTGCCAGTCTCACGCTTACCAGGGCGAATCAGGACACCGGGGAGCTGTTTTTT,CASLTLTRANQDTGELFF
-,TRBJ2-1,TRBV7-7,-,TGTGCTAGCAGCTTAGGGCCTACGAGCTCCTACAATGAGCAGTTCTTC,CASSLGPTSSYNEQFF
TRBD1,TRBJ1-1,TRBV4-1,-,TGCGCCAGCAGCCTCACCCCAGGGGGCGGCACTGAAGCTTTCTTT,CASSLTPGGGTEAFF
-,TRBJ1-1,TRBV6-5,once,TGTGCCAGCAGTTACTCGACGCAGGCTGGGGCTGAAGCTTTCTTT,CASSYSTQAGAEAFF
TRBD1,TRBJ2-1,TRBV6-6,once,TGTGCCAGCAGTTACAGCTACAGGGGGCGGACGTATGAGCAGTTCTTC,CASSYSYRGRTYEQFF
-,TRBJ2-1,TRBV6-1,-,TGTGCCAGCAGCAGCCCCCCCGAGTACAATGAGCAGTTCTTC,CASSSPPEYNEQFF
TRBD1,TRBJ2-7,TRBV15,-,TGTGCCACCAGCGTCGGACAGGGGGCCCCCTACGAGCAGTACTTC,CATSVGQGAPYEQYF
TRBD1,TRBJ1-4,TRBV9,-,TGTGCCAGCAGCGTGGTAGGGGGCGTGGGTGAAAAACTGTTTTTT,CASSVVGGVGEKLFF
-,TRBJ1-1,TRBV5-5,-,TGTGCCAGCAGCTTAGGAATGAACACTGAAGCTTTCTTT,CASSLGMNTEAFF
-,TRBJ2-5,TRBV7-9,-,TGTGCCAGCAGCTTCGGGGGATCAAAAGAGACCCAGTACTTC,CASSFGGSKETQYF
-,TRBJ1-4,TRBV28,-,TGTGCCAGCGGTCCTCGCTGGAGGAATGAAAAACTGTTTTTT,CASGPRWRNEKLFF
-,TRBJ2-3,TRBV11-2,-,TGTGCCAGCAGCTTGAACAGGGGCACAGATACGCAGTATTTT,CASSLNRGTDTQYF
-,TRBJ2-2,TRBV29-1,-,TGCAGCGTGGGGAACACCGGGGAGCTGTTTTTT,CSVGNTGELFF
TRBD1,TRBJ1-2,TRBV25-1,-,TGTGCCAGCAGTGAACTAGGGACAGAGTATTTTGATGGCTACACCTTC,CASSELGTEYFDGYTF
-,TRBJ1-3,TRBV12-5,-,TGTGCTAGTGGTTTTATTCGGTTTGGGGGAACACAACGATACTCTGGAAACACCATATATTTT,CASGFIRFGGTQRYSGNTIYF
-,TRBJ2-5,TRBV30,-,TGTGCCTGTCTAGCTCTCCGGGGAGAGACCCAGTACTTC,CACLALRGETQYF
-,TRBJ1-1,TRBV6-5,-,TGTGCCAGCAGTCCTCCGGGACGGCAGAACACTGAAGCTTTCTTT,CASSPPGRQNTEAFF
-,TRBJ1-2,TRBV7-2,-,TGTGCCAGCAGCTTGTCCCTCCAGGAAAACTATGGCTACACCTTC,CASSLSLQENYGYTF
TRBD1,TRBJ2-7,TRBV6-1,-,TGTGCCAGCAGTGAAAACCGGGGACAGGTCGGAAAGCAGTACTTC,CASSENRGQVGKQYF
TRBD1,TRBJ1-2,TRBV28,-,TGTGCCAGCAGTAAGACAGGGAGCTATGGCTACACCTTC,CASSKTGSYGYTF
-,TRBJ2-7,TRBV5-4,once,TGTGCCAGCAGCTTGGGAGGGTTGGACCTCGAGCAGTACTTC,CASSLGGLDLEQYF
TRBD2,TRBJ2-7,TRBV2,-,TGTGCCGGAAGACAGCCTCGAAGCGGGGGGGCAAGGCAGTACTTC,CAGRQPRSGGARQYF
-,TRBJ1-2,TRBV5-8,-,TGTGCCAGCAGCTTAAGAGGGATCCGTGGCTACACCTTC,CASSLRGIRGYTF
-,TRBJ1-3,TRBV6-5,-,TGTGCCAGCAGTTACTCGTCCGAGCTAGGAAACACCATATATTTT,CASSYSSELGNTIYF
-,TRBJ1-2,TRBV4-1,-,TGCGCCAGCAGCCAAGATCACAGGCCCGTCTATGGCTACACCTTC,CASSQDHRPVYGYTF
-,TRBJ1-2,TRBV28,-,TGTGCCAGCAGTTTGATGGGGGGCTATGGCTACACCTTC,CASSLMGGYGYTF
TRBD1,TRBJ2-1,TRBV18,few,TGTGCCAGCTCGCAACGACAGGGGAGCTCCTACAATGAGCAGTTCTTC,CASSQRQGSSYNEQFF
TRBD2,TRBJ2-3,TRBV5-4,-,TGTGCCAGCAGCTTGGTCACTAGCGGGAGGGTAGATACGCAGTATTTT,CASSLVTSGRVDTQYF